The T cell receptor (beta chain) under discussion was sequenced for a study of OX40 agonist ivuxolimab in advanced cancers. General study results and limits: At 0.1 to 3.0 mg/kg and by week 6, CD4+ and CD8+ T cells in the blood had expanded clonally.

Remarks on this clone: Its antigen remains unidentified.

CDR1 is SGHRS, CDR2 YFSETQ, per germline. The V end lost 4 bases, the J end lost 13 bases, and 15 bases lay between the germline ends. The CDR3 sequence is 12 residues long. TCRdb keeps only in-frame clones here, not all; method: immunoSEQ multiplex PCR. The sample includes about 52,000 clones, approximately 87% of them seen just once. The clonotype comes from an adult with an advanced solid tumor such as melanoma, head and neck, liver or kidney cancer. The source was CD4+ or CD8+ T cells sorted from blood, collected in a trial of the OX40 agonist ivuxolimab. The chain recombines TRBV5-1 with TRBJ2-1; a weak D match, TRBD2 (5 bases). This chain's CDR3 is CASSLTTEGQFF. The CDR3, as DNA: TGCGCCAGCAGCCTAACTACCGAGGGACAGTTCTTC.